This is a list of T cell receptor beta chains from one sample in a study of beta chain features in type 1 diabetes. Profiled with immunoSEQ multiplex PCR; TCRdb holds only in-frame clones, not every one. There are roughly 160,000 clones in the sample; 6.5% to 10% occur only once, and around 0.5% lies in the top ten. The sequenced material came from central memory CD4+ T cells from blood. The origin of the receptors is a young woman with type 1 diabetes. Each CDR3 is given with its conserved first and last residue. Each record gives: J gene, D gene, V gene, clone size, CDR3 protein, CDR3 DNA. D genes are given only for firm matches. Expanded clones are given a class, and other clones once, few, many or no size at all.

TRBJ1-5 NA TRBV30 few CAWGPGYNQPQHF TGTGCCTGGGGGCCGGGGTACAATCAGCCCCAGCATTTT
TRBJ1-5 NA TRBV11-2 NA CASSPGVRQPQHF TGTGCCAGCAGCCCGGGGGTAAGACAGCCCCAGCATTTT
TRBJ2-7 NA TRBV9 NA CASSDGTVSYEQYF TGTGCCAGCAGCGACGGGACTGTATCCTACGAGCAGTACTTC
TRBJ2-2 NA TRBV11-2 few CASSLRTITGELFF TGTGCCAGCAGCTTAAGGACTATCACCGGGGAGCTGTTTTTT
TRBJ2-7 TRBD2 TRBV11-2 NA CASSSTTSGGYEQYF TGTGCCAGCAGCTCGACGACTAGCGGGGGATACGAGCAGTACTTC
TRBJ2-7 TRBD2 TRBV27 few CASSLTSVGSYEQYF TGTGCCAGCAGCCTAACTAGCGTGGGCTCCTACGAGCAGTACTTC
TRBJ1-1 NA TRBV7-9 NA CASSLTMSSDEAFF TGTGCCAGCAGCCTCACGATGAGTTCCGATGAAGCTTTCTTT
TRBJ2-5 TRBD2 TRBV14 many CASSPLSGRETQYF TGTGCCAGCAGCCCACTTAGCGGGAGAGAGACCCAGTACTTC
TRBJ1-6 NA TRBV12-5 NA CASGQEPDSPLHF TGTGCTAGTGGTCAAGAGCCGGATTCACCCCTCCACTTT
TRBJ2-5 NA TRBV7-8 once CASSLGLAETQYF TGTGCCAGCAGCTTAGGGCTAGCGGAGACCCAGTACTTC
TRBJ1-2 NA TRBV2 few CASRGQLGANYGYTF TGTGCCAGCAGAGGACAGCTCGGAGCTAACTATGGCTACACCTTC
TRBJ1-6 TRBD1 TRBV6-7 NA CASSTPGQGAKIFHF TGTGCCAGCAGTACTCCGGGACAGGGGGCGAAAATCTTCCACTTT
TRBJ1-1 TRBD1 TRBV25-1 few CASSERTGGTEAFF TGTGCCAGCAGTGAGCGCACAGGGGGCACTGAAGCTTTCTTT
TRBJ2-1 TRBD2 TRBV18 NA CASSRTPPLAGGDNEQFF TGTGCCAGCTCCCGTACCCCGCCTCTAGCGGGAGGCGACAATGAGCAGTTCTTC
TRBJ2-1 NA TRBV29-1 few CSVPTGLLSSYNEQFF TGCAGCGTCCCGACCGGACTACTGAGCTCCTACAATGAGCAGTTCTTC
TRBJ2-3 NA TRBV12-5 few CASGLGSLNTDTQYF TGTGCTAGTGGTTTAGGGAGTCTGAACACAGATACGCAGTATTTT
TRBJ1-2 TRBD1 TRBV2 few CASGTGNYGYTF TGTGCCAGCGGGACAGGAAACTATGGCTACACCTTC
TRBJ1-1 NA TRBV5-1 few CASSAGRTEAFF TGCGCCAGCAGCGCAGGGCGGACTGAAGCTTTCTTT
TRBJ1-6 NA TRBV7-7 NA CASSPGFGSPLHF TGTGCCAGCAGCCCAGGGTTCGGCTCACCCCTCCACTTT
TRBJ2-1 TRBD2 TRBV11-2 NA CASSGHEAGPGFF TGTGCCAGCAGCGGCCATGAAGCGGGACCGGGGTTCTTC
TRBJ1-2 TRBD1 TRBV15 NA CATSREGTGRYTF TGTGCCACCAGCAGAGAGGGGACAGGGCGCTACACCTTC
TRBJ2-3 NA TRBV9 few CASSPLTVGGDTQYF TGTGCCAGCAGCCCCCTGACAGTGGGAGGAGATACGCAGTATTTT
TRBJ2-2 NA TRBV6-6 few CASSYAGSTGELFF TGTGCCAGCAGTTACGCAGGGTCCACCGGGGAGCTGTTTTTT
TRBJ2-4 TRBD1 TRBV28 few CASSWGQGGKNIQYF TGTGCCAGCAGTTGGGGACAGGGTGGGAAAAACATTCAGTACTTC
TRBJ1-2 TRBD1 TRBV6-5 few CASSPAGTGYRYTF TGTGCCAGCAGTCCCGCCGGGACAGGGTATCGCTACACCTTC
TRBJ2-1 TRBD2 TRBV11-3 few CASRWAGGSYNEQFF TGTGCCAGCCGGTGGGCGGGAGGTAGCTACAATGAGCAGTTCTTC
TRBJ2-1 TRBD1 TRBV7-3 few CASSQAGTESYNEQFF TGTGCCAGCAGCCAAGCCGGGACAGAGTCCTACAATGAGCAGTTCTTC
TRBJ1-5 TRBD1 TRBV4-1 NA CASSVGQGPVQPQHF TGCGCCAGCAGCGTTGGACAGGGGCCTGTTCAGCCCCAGCATTTT
TRBJ2-5 TRBD1 TRBV7-9 NA CASSLDRGRQETQYF TGTGCCAGCAGCTTAGACAGGGGTCGCCAAGAGACCCAGTACTTC
TRBJ2-3 NA TRBV2 NA CAGWTETDTQYF TGTGCCGGCTGGACAGAAACAGATACGCAGTATTTT
TRBJ2-2 TRBD1 TRBV18 NA CASSPQDRASNTGELFF TGTGCCAGCTCACCTCAAGACAGGGCTTCGAACACCGGGGAGCTGTTTTTT
TRBJ1-1 TRBD1 TRBV5-1 few CASSPGRGLDTEAFF TGCGCCAGCAGCCCGGGAAGGGGGCTGGACACTGAAGCTTTCTTT
TRBJ2-5 NA TRBV7-9 few CASSPPGAEGETQYF TGTGCCAGCAGCCCCCCAGGAGCCGAGGGAGAGACCCAGTACTTC
TRBJ1-4 NA TRBV20-1 few CSAGRREKLFF TGCAGTGCCGGGAGGCGTGAAAAACTGTTTTTT
TRBJ1-1 NA TRBV10-3 few CAISAVNTEAFF TGTGCCATCAGTGCCGTGAACACTGAAGCTTTCTTT
TRBJ2-3 NA TRBV28 NA CASRFAGSVTDTQYF TGTGCCAGCAGGTTCGCAGGGTCGGTTACAGATACGCAGTATTTT
TRBJ2-7 TRBD2 TRBV30 NA CAWRSGGLYEQYF TGTGCCTGGAGATCGGGGGGTCTCTACGAGCAGTACTTC
TRBJ2-4 NA TRBV9 few CASSLGPAEAKNIQYF TGTGCCAGCAGCCTTGGGCCAGCGGAAGCCAAAAACATTCAGTACTTC
TRBJ1-1 NA TRBV14 few CASSQEFGVRAFF TGTGCCAGCAGCCAAGAGTTCGGGGTCCGGGCTTTCTTT